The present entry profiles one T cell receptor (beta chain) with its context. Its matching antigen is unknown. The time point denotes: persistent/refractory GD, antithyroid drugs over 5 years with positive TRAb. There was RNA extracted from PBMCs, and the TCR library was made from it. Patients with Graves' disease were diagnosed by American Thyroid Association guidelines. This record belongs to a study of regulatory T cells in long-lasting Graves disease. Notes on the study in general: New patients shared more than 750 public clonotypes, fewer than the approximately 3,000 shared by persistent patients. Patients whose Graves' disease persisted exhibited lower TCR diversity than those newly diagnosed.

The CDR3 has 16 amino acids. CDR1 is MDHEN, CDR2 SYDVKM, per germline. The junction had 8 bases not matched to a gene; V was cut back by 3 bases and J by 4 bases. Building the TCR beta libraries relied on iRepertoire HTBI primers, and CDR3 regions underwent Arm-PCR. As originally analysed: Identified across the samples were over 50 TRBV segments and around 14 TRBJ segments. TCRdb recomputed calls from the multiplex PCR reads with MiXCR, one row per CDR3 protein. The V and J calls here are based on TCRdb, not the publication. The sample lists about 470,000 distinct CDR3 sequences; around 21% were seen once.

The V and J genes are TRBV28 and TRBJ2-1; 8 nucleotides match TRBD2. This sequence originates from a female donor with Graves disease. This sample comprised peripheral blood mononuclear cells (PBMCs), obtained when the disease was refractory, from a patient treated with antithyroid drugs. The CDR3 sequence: CASSLSSGVFYNEQFF. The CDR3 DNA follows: TGTGCCAGCAGTTTGAGTAGCGGGGTGTTTTACAATGAGCAGTTCTTC.